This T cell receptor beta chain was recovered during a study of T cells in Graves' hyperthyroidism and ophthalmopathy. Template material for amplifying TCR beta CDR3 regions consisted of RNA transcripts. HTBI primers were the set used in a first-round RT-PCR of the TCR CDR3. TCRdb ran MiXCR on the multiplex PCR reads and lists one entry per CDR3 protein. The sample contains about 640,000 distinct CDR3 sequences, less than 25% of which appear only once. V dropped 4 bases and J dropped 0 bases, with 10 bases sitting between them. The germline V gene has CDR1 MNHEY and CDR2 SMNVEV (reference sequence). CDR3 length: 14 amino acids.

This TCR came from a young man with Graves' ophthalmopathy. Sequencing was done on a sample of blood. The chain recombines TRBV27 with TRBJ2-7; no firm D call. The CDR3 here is CASSSPASSYEQYF. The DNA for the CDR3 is TGTGCCAGCAGTTCCCCAGCAAGCTCCTACGAGCAGTACTTC.